These T cell receptor beta chains were read from a single sample in a study of CD8 T cells in ankylosing spondylitis. TCRdb used MiXCR to reprocess the 5' RACE reads, holding one entry per CDR3 protein. This sample has more than 100,000 distinct CDR3 sequences, with approximately 17% found just once. The sample comprised blood, either unsorted or a sorted T cell fraction (not recorded which). The receptors shown here come from a male donor with ankylosing spondylitis. Each CDR3 is given with its conserved first and last residue. The D gene is left open where the match is weak. Size tells how often a clone was seen (once, few, many) or the class of an expanded clone, and some rows leave it out.

j_call | v_call | clone_size | d_call | cdr3_aa | cdr3_nt
TRBJ2-3 | TRBV6-5 | many | . | CASSYGRTDTQYF | TGTGCCAGCAGTTACGGGAGAACAGATACGCAGTATTTT
TRBJ2-2 | TRBV20-1 | . | TRBD2 | CSARERELTGELFF | TGCAGTGCTAGGGAGCGGGAGTTGACCGGGGAGCTGTTTTTT
TRBJ2-2 | TRBV7-9 | few | . | CASSSTEGWTGELFF | TGTGCCAGCAGCTCTACGGAGGGCTGGACCGGGGAGCTGTTTTTT
TRBJ2-1 | TRBV5-4 | . | . | CASSFGGPVWVF | TGTGCCAGCAGCTTTGGGGGCCCGGTTTGGGTCTTC
TRBJ2-7 | TRBV6-2/TRBV6-3 | . | . | CASSGGLSYEQYF | TGTGCCAGCAGCGGTGGGCTCTCCTACGAGCAGTACTTC
TRBJ2-5 | TRBV25-1 | few | TRBD2 | CASSGLGTSFEETQYF | TGTGCCAGCAGTGGGCTCGGGACTAGCTTCGAAGAGACCCAGTACTTC
TRBJ2-1 | TRBV7-8 | . | TRBD2 | CASSFLLAESYNEQFF | TGTGCCAGCAGCTTTCTACTAGCGGAGTCCTACAATGAGCAGTTCTTC
TRBJ2-7 | TRBV3-1 | few | . | CASSQEVGLRISYEQYF | TGTGCCAGCAGCCAAGAGGTTGGACTGCGTATCTCCTACGAGCAGTACTTC
TRBJ2-7 | TRBV5-5 | few | . | CASSMRPPGRNTLEQYF | TGTGCCAGCAGCATGAGACCCCCGGGACGCAATACGCTCGAGCAGTACTTC
TRBJ1-1 | TRBV6-4 | . | . | CASSDGGSNTEAFF | TGTGCCAGCAGTGACGGCGGATCGAACACTGAAGCTTTCTTT
TRBJ2-7 | TRBV5-1 | few | TRBD2 | CASGKRDPYEQYF | TGCGCCAGCGGAAAGCGGGATCCCTACGAGCAGTACTTC
TRBJ1-2 | TRBV4-3 | . | TRBD1 | CASSRDRKNYGYTF | TGCGCCAGCAGCCGGGACAGGAAAAACTATGGCTACACCTTC
TRBJ2-5 | TRBV15 | few | TRBD1 | CATSREGQGRETQYF | TGTGCCACCAGCAGAGAGGGACAGGGAAGAGAGACCCAGTACTTC
TRBJ2-6 | TRBV7-3 | . | . | CASSLMYSAGANVLTF | TGTGCCAGCAGCTTAATGTACTCGGCTGGGGCCAACGTCCTGACTTTC
TRBJ1-3 | TRBV9 | . | TRBD1 | CASSADRDSGNTIYF | TGTGCCAGCAGCGCCGACAGGGACTCTGGAAACACCATATATTTT
TRBJ2-7 | TRBV9 | . | TRBD2 | CASSVNPGTSGISEQYF | TGTGCCAGCAGCGTCAATCCCGGGACTAGCGGGATTAGCGAGCAGTACTTC
TRBJ2-6 | TRBV2 | . | . | CASIREIGANVLTF | TGTGCCAGCATTCGGGAAATTGGGGCCAACGTCCTGACTTTC
TRBJ2-1 | TRBV4-3 | few | . | CASSQDFRNEQFF | TGCGCCAGCAGCCAAGATTTCCGTAATGAGCAGTTCTTC
TRBJ2-5 | TRBV27 | . | TRBD2 | CASALRGNQETQYF | TGTGCCAGCGCGTTGCGGGGGAACCAAGAGACCCAGTACTTC
TRBJ2-3 | TRBV27 | . | . | CASSLLAGADTQYF | TGTGCCAGCAGTTTGTTGGCAGGGGCAGATACGCAGTATTTT
TRBJ2-4 | TRBV9 | few | . | CASSVGWGQENIQYF | TGTGCCAGCAGCGTAGGGTGGGGGCAGGAAAACATTCAGTACTTC
TRBJ2-3 | TRBV7-8 | few | TRBD2 | CASSPLAGGTSTDTQYF | TGTGCCAGCAGCCCTCTGGCGGGGGGGACCAGCACAGATACGCAGTATTTT
TRBJ2-3 | TRBV27 | . | TRBD1 | CASARDRERDTQYF | TGTGCCAGCGCAAGGGACAGGGAAAGAGATACGCAGTATTTT
TRBJ2-2 | TRBV27 | few | . | CASRGVVRETLGELFF | TGTGCCAGCAGGGGTGTGGTGAGGGAAACTCTCGGGGAGCTGTTTTTT
TRBJ2-2 | TRBV5-6 | many | . | CASSPRFGTYTGELFF | TGTGCCAGCAGCCCCCGGTTCGGGACATACACCGGGGAGCTGTTTTTT
TRBJ2-3 | TRBV21-1 | many | . | CASSKVSRPSGGSTDTQYF | TGTGCCAGCAGCAAAGTATCCCGACCTAGCGGGGGCAGCACAGATACGCAGTATTTT
TRBJ2-7 | TRBV7-9 | few | TRBD2 | CASSDSGRAYEQYF | TGTGCCAGCAGCGATAGCGGGAGGGCCTACGAGCAGTACTTC
TRBJ1-5 | TRBV6-1 | . | . | CASSPGPTPAQPQHF | TGTGCCAGCAGCCCGGGACCCACCCCCGCTCAGCCCCAGCATTTT
TRBJ1-1 | TRBV27 | . | TRBD1 | CASQTGVGNTETFF | TGTGCCAGCCAGACAGGGGTAGGGAACACTGAAACTTTCTTT
TRBJ2-1 | TRBV5-6 | . | . | CASSLKASPYNEQFF | TGTGCCAGCAGCTTGAAAGCCAGTCCCTACAATGAGCAGTTCTTC
TRBJ1-1 | TRBV7-6 | . | . | CASTPINEVFF | TGTGCCAGCACCCCGATTAACGAGGTTTTCTTT
TRBJ2-3 | TRBV2 | . | . | CASCGRDTPDTQYF | TGTGCCAGCTGTGGGCGGGATACCCCAGATACGCAGTATTTT
TRBJ2-7 | TRBV6-1 | . | . | CASSEAGGHSYEQYF | TGTGCCAGCAGTGAAGCGGGGGGCCATTCCTACGAGCAGTACTTC
TRBJ2-1 | TRBV4-3 | many | . | CASSQDINVGSYNEQFF | TGCGCCAGCAGCCAAGATATAAACGTTGGATCCTACAATGAGCAGTTCTTC
TRBJ1-2 | TRBV2 | few | . | CASSEGVGYTF | TGTGCCAGCAGTGAAGGGGTTGGCTACACCTTC